The 3 T cell receptor beta chains given below trace back to one sample, sequenced in a study of graft-versus-host responses after intestinal transplantation. Their antigens are not known. TCRdb's copy holds only in-frame clones and misses some; the assay was immunoSEQ multiplex PCR. The top ten hold 0.95% to 1.5% of the sample, which has roughly 100,000 clones, approximately 94% seen once. The sample here was unstimulated CD8+ T cells sorted from spleen or lymph node cells, taken before intestinal transplant. These receptors came from a human donor who received an intestinal transplant.

The rearrangement uses TRBV15 and TRBJ2-7; tentatively, D is TRBD1 (5 bases). V lost 5 bases and J 1 base, leaving 15 bases between the germline ends. The V gene's germline CDR1 is LNHNV and CDR2 YYDKDF (reference sequence). The CDR3 is made up of 15 amino acids. The chain's CDR3 is CATSAKTDTSYEQYF. DNA for the CDR3: TGTGCCACCAGCGCAAAGACAGATACATCCTACGAGCAGTACTTC.

This chain connects TRBV11-3 to TRBJ2-3; D tentatively reads TRBD1 or TRBD2 (5 bases each). CDR1 is SGHNT and CDR2 is YENEEA in the germline V gene. Deletions cut 5 bases from V and 3 bases from J, with 18 bases between. This CDR3 spans 16 amino acids. CDR3 residues: CASSLGAQDRTDTQYF. The CDR3 DNA follows: TGTGCCAGCAGCCTCGGGGCTCAAGATCGAACAGATACGCAGTATTTT.

The rearrangement links TRBV7-9 to TRBJ2-3; D gene uncertain. The V end lost 5 bases, the J end lost 2 bases, and 14 bases lay between the germline ends. The CDR3 spans 15 residues. The germline V gene encodes CDR1 SEHNR and CDR2 FQNEAQ (reference sequence). The CDR3 loop reads CASSITTASTDTQYF. Written as DNA, the CDR3 is TGTGCCAGCAGCATAACGACGGCCTCCACAGATACGCAGTATTTT.